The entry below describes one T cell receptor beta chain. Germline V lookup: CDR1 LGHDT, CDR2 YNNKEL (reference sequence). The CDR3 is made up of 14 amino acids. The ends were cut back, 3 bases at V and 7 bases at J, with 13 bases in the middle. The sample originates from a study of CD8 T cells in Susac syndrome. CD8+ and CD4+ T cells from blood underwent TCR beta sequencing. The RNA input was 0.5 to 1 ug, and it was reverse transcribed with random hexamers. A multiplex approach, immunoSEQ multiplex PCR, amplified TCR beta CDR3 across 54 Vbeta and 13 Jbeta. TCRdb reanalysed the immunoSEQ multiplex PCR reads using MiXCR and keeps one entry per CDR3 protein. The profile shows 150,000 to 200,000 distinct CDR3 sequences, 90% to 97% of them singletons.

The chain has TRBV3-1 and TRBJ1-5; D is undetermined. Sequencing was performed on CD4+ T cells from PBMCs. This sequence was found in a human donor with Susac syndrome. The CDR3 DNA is TGTGCCAGCAGCCAGGGGAACAGTAGGCAGCCCCAGCATTTT. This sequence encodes CASSQGNSRQPQHF.